These 24 T cell receptor beta chains were all obtained from the same sample, sequenced in a study of T cells in Graves' hyperthyroidism and ophthalmopathy (dated by TCRdb to the late 2010s). Libraries were prepared through multiplex PCR. Sequencing instrument: Illumina HiSeq 2000. The TCR beta CDR3 regions were amplified from the RNA transcripts. For the first round of RT-PCR on the TCR CDR3, the HTBI primer set was used together with the Qiagen OneStep RT-PCR kit. TCRdb reanalyzed the raw reads on its own, using fastp at Q25 for trimming and MiXCR for clone calling, and kept in-frame beta chains. Rows with one shared CDR3 protein collapse into an entry with the most common genes and DNA. The sample includes around 300,000 distinct CDR3 sequences, with roughly 18% observed a single time. The ten most abundant clones make up under 40% of the sample. The sequenced material came from blood. The receptors stem from a man between 50 and 59 years old with Graves' ophthalmopathy.

This clonotype showed up many times. The chain recombines TRBV12-3 or TRBV12-4 with TRBJ1-2; D perhaps matches TRBD1 (6 bases). The V end was cut by 2 bases, the J end by 6 bases, with 13 bases between. The CDR3 is 14 amino acids. CDR3: CASSLQGLSDGYTF. CDR3 in DNA: TGTGCCAGCAGTTTACAGGGGCTCTCGGATGGCTACACCTTC.

This clonotype was picked up a small number of times. This chain links TRBV7-6 with TRBJ2-7; 12 nucleotides align to TRBD1. Germline lookup yields CDR1 SGHVS and CDR2 FNYEAQ. The V and J ends lost 3 bases and 5 bases, in that order; junction bases with no gene match: 5. CDR3 length: 15 amino acids. The CDR3 sequence: CASSLGTGGNDEQYF. CDR3 bases: TGTGCCAGCAGCTTGGGGACAGGGGGCAATGACGAGCAGTACTTC.

Concerning this clonotype itself: A much bigger clone sits one base away, suggesting this may be a read error. This chain connects TRBV7-9 to TRBJ1-1; no definite D call. The CDR3 has 11 residues. V was cut by 5 bases and J by 7 bases, with 8 bases left in between. CDR1 is SEHNR and CDR2 is FQNEAQ in the germline V gene (reference sequence). The CDR3 here is CASSAGIEAFF. The CDR3 DNA reads as TGTGCCAGCAGCGCGGGAATTGAAGCTTTCTTT.

This clonotype appeared a few times. The chain has TRBV7-3 and TRBJ1-6, with D uncertain. The CDR3 is 14 residues long. From germline, CDR1 is SGHTA and CDR2 FQGTGA. V gave up 1 base and J gave up 5 bases, with 6 bases separating them. Here the CDR3 DNA reads TGTGCCAGCAGCTTAAGGCCCAATAATTCACCCCTCCACTTT. It yields the protein CASSLRPNNSPLHF. Using reference TRBV7-3 and TRBJ1-6 for the parts outside the CDR3, the full variable domain is GAGVSQTPSNKVTEKGKYVELRCDPISGHTALYWYRQSLGQGPEFLIYFQGTGAADDSGLPNDRFFAVRPEGSVSTLKIQRTERGDSAVYLCASSLRPNNSPLHFGNGTRLTVT.

This clonotype was seen only a few times. The J gene is TRBJ2-2, the V gene TRBV30; tentative D call: TRBD2 (6 bases). Germline V CDR1 and CDR2: GTSNPN, SVGIG (reference sequence). This CDR3 has 15 amino acids. The V end lost 0 bases, the J end lost 4 bases, and 12 bases lay between the germline ends. The CDR3 reads CAWSVMGGGTGELFF. The CDR3 DNA reads as TGTGCCTGGAGTGTAATGGGGGGTGGCACCGGGGAGCTGTTTTTT.

The V call is TRBV20-1, the J call TRBJ1-2; 10 bases match TRBD1. CDR3 length: 15 amino acids. In germline, CDR1 is DFQATT, CDR2 SNEGSKA (reference sequence). V dropped 0 bases and J dropped 2; count of bases not matched to a gene: 3. The CDR3 DNA reads TGCAGTGCTAGAGATCGGGACAGGGGAAACTATGGCTACACCTTC. Translation gives CSARDRDRGNYGYTF.

This clonotype was observed many times. This chain joins TRBV28 and TRBJ1-1, with 7 bases that match TRBD1. The CDR3 spans 14 residues. The germline V gene has CDR1 MDHEN and CDR2 SYDVKM. V dropped 4 bases and J dropped 3; count of bases not matched to a gene: 5. The CDR3 region is CASSYRGGDTEAFF. The DNA of the CDR3 is TGTGCCAGCAGTTACAGGGGTGGGGACACTGAAGCTTTCTTT.

This clonotype was recorded at least ten times. The chain couples TRBV11-1 to TRBJ2-7; D is uncertain. V shed 1 base and J shed 6 bases, with 10 bases lying between them. The CDR3 consists of 13 residues. Germline V lookup: CDR1 SGHAT, CDR2 FQDESV (reference sequence). In DNA form, the CDR3 reads TGTGCCAGCAGCTTAGGGTGGCGCGGCGAGCAGTACTTC. Protein product: CASSLGWRGEQYF.

The rearrangement uses TRBV6-2 or TRBV6-3 and TRBJ2-7; D could derive from TRBD1 or TRBD2 (5 bases each). The CDR3 has 12 residues. Trimming removed 5 bases at V and 9 bases at J, with 14 bases between. Germline V gene data show CDR1 as MNHEY and CDR2 as SVGEGT. As DNA, the CDR3 is TGTGCCAGCAGTCAACAGGCCCGGGGGCAGTACTTC. Protein product: CASSQQARGQYF.

This clonotype was picked up many times. V gene TRBV7-9 combines with J gene TRBJ2-7, with D possibly matching TRBD2 (5 bases). Trimming left V 5 bases short and J 2 bases short, with 10 bases between. This CDR3 contains 13 residues. Germline values: CDR1 SEHNR, CDR2 FQNEAQ (reference sequence). CDR3 DNA: TGTGCCAGCAGCCCCGGGATGACCTACGAGCAGTACTTC. Amino acids: CASSPGMTYEQYF.

The rearrangement uses TRBV6-5 and TRBJ2-4; D uncertain. The CDR3 has 15 residues. Between the trimmed V and J ends, which lost 0 bases and 1 base, there was a span of 7 bases. Germline V gene lookup returns CDR1 MNHEY and CDR2 SVGAGI. CDR3 DNA sequence: TGTGCCAGCAGTTACTCAGGGTCGGCCAAAAACATTCAGTACTTC. This sequence encodes CASSYSGSAKNIQYF.

In its sample, this clonotype was seen many times. This chain joins TRBV11-3 and TRBJ2-3; D is unclear. CDR3 length equals 15 residues. The germline CDR1 and CDR2 sequences are SGHNT and YENEEA. Trimming pared 2 bases from V and 3 bases from J, leaving 12 bases between. The chain's CDR3 is CASSLSGIGTDTQYF. CDR3 DNA: TGTGCCAGCAGCTTATCTGGGATCGGAACAGATACGCAGTATTTT.

To note about this clonotype: At one end the junction does not follow the germline gene, possibly because of a read error. The chain couples TRBV19 to TRBJ2-2; weak D call: TRBD2 (6 bases). CDR3 length: 14 amino acids. Germline-derived CDR1 and CDR2 are LNHDA and SQIVND (reference sequence). The CDR3 bases are TGTGCCAGTAGTATAAAGGCGAGTCCCGGGGGGCTGTTTTTT. As protein: CASSIKASPGGLFF. The variable domain in full, with the rest retrieved from reference TRBV19 and TRBJ2-2, is DGGITQSPKYLFRKEGQNVTLSCEQNLNHDAMYWYRQDPGQGLRLIYYSQIVNDFQKGDIAEGYSVSREKKESFPLTVTSAQKNPTAFYLCASSIKASPGGLFFGEGSRLTVL.

This clonotype was counted at least ten times. The J gene is TRBJ2-7, the V gene TRBV20-1, with 11 bases lining up with TRBD2. Germline CDR1 and CDR2: DFQATT and SNEGSKA (reference sequence). Germline trimming cut 3 bases from V and 5 bases from J; bases unmatched to any gene: 9. This CDR3 comprises 15 residues. CDR3 region: CSASLAGGPVNEQYF. CDR3 coding DNA: TGCAGTGCTAGCTTAGCGGGAGGGCCGGTCAACGAGCAGTACTTC.

The gene calls are TRBV14 and TRBJ2-7; 9 positions match TRBD1. Germline loops: CDR1 SGHDN, CDR2 FVKESK. Trimming at V came to 3 bases and at J to 2 bases, leaving 11 bases not matched to a gene. This CDR3 region has 17 residues. The CDR3 DNA follows: TGTGCCAGCAGCCAGGCATTTACCGGGACAGGGACCTACGAGCAGTACTTC. The encoded protein is CASSQAFTGTGTYEQYF. Supplemented by reference TRBV14 and TRBJ2-7, the full variable domain reads EAGVTQFPSHSVIEKGQTVTLRCDPISGHDNLYWYRRVMGKEIKFLLHFVKESKQDESGMPNNRFLAERTGGTYSTLKVQPAELEDSGVYFCASSQAFTGTGTYEQYFGPGTRLTVT.

The J gene is TRBJ2-3, the V gene TRBV7-3; unclear D gene. Between the trimmed V and J ends, which lost 5 bases and 0 bases, there was a span of 12 bases. Germline V gene lookup returns CDR1 SGHTA and CDR2 FQGTGA. The CDR3 covers 15 residues. This CDR3 is CASSPAEFSTDTQYF. Written as DNA, the CDR3 is TGTGCCAGCAGCCCTGCAGAATTTAGCACAGATACGCAGTATTTT.

A few counts support this clonotype. This chain links TRBV10-3 with TRBJ1-6; no definite D call. Deletions cut 0 bases from V and 7 bases from J, with 10 bases between. Per the germline V gene, CDR1 is ENHRY and CDR2 is SYGVKD. This CDR3 has 15 residues. The CDR3 DNA sequence: TGTGCCATCAGTGAGTCGGCCGGGTTGAATTCACCCCTCCACTTT. Its protein is CAISESAGLNSPLHF.

The rearrangement links TRBV5-4 to TRBJ2-2, with no clear D. CDR3 length equals 16 residues. Trimming removed 4 bases from V and 6 bases from J, with 19 bases in between. Germline V gene sequence: CDR1 SGHNT, CDR2 YYREEE (reference sequence). CDR3 in DNA: TGTGCCAGCAGCCACGTCCCCGGCGTGGGTGCCGGGGAGCTGTTTTTT. It is translated as CASSHVPGVGAGELFF.

This clonotype appeared a few times. The chain is built from TRBV27 and TRBJ2-1; 8 bases agree with TRBD2. Germline V CDR1 and CDR2: MNHEY, SMNVEV (reference sequence). V gave up 6 bases and J gave up 8 bases; unmatched junction bases: 12. This CDR3 comprises 15 residues. In DNA form, the CDR3 reads TGTGCCAGCAGACTACGGACTAGCAGCAGGGATGAGCAGTTCTTC. It specifies CASRLRTSSRDEQFF.

This clonotype has a handful of counts. The chain employs TRBV6-5 and TRBJ2-1, with 10 positions matching TRBD1. The V gene's germline CDR1 is MNHEY and CDR2 SVGAGI. The CDR3 sequence is 17 residues long. The ends lost 3 bases at V and 6 bases at J; junction bases unmatched: 11. The CDR3 DNA reads as TGTGCCAGCAGTTATGATCACCGGGACAGGGGCGGCAATGAGCAGTTCTTC. Translation: CASSYDHRDRGGNEQFF.

This clonotype is a singleton in its sample. The CDR3 does not close with the conserved phenylalanine or tryptophan, likely indicating a read error. The chain joins TRBV6-2 or TRBV6-3 to TRBJ2-7, with 11 bases aligning to TRBD2. Germline trimming cut 7 bases from V and 7 bases from J; bases unmatched to any gene: 9. The V gene's germline CDR1 is MNHEY and CDR2 SVGEGT. This CDR3 has 14 amino acids. The CDR3 reads CASTRLAGSGEQYL. CDR3 bases: TGTGCCAGCACTCGACTAGCGGGATCGGGGGAGCAGTACCTC.

This clonotype appeared a few times. The chain links TRBV11-2 to TRBJ2-2; D might be TRBD1 or TRBD2, each matching 5 bases. CDR3 length: 15 amino acids. V dropped 5 bases and J dropped 0 bases, with 10 bases sitting between them. CDR1 is SGHAT and CDR2 is FQNNGV in the germline V gene. CDR3 bases: TGTGCCAGCAGCCAGGGACGGGCGAACACCGGGGAGCTGTTTTTT. Protein: CASSQGRANTGELFF.

This clonotype was seen once. V is TRBV25-1 and J is TRBJ2-1; D not certain. Trimming took 4 bases from V and 0 from J, leaving 10 bases between them. The germline V gene has CDR1 MGHDK and CDR2 SYGVNS. The CDR3 is made up of 15 amino acids. The CDR3 bases are TGTGCCAGCAGTGGGCCAGGAAGCTCCTACAATGAGCAGTTCTTC. Its translation is CASSGPGSSYNEQFF.

The chain carries TRBV20-1 and TRBJ2-7, with D tentatively TRBD2 (6 bases). The length of the CDR3 is 14 residues. CDR1 and CDR2 (germline): DFQATT, SNEGSKA (reference sequence). V was clipped by 1 base and J by 0 bases, with 10 bases between them. The CDR3 loop is CSARASGPSYEQYF. The CDR3 nucleotides are TGCAGTGCTAGAGCCAGCGGGCCCTCCTACGAGCAGTACTTC.